A single sample is the source of the 7 T cell receptor beta chains below, sequenced in a study of T cell responses to AZD1222 COVID-19 vaccine. The protocol was immunoSEQ multiplex PCR, while the TCRdb copy is restricted to in-frame clones and leaves out a portion. The table includes around 110,000 clones, about 88% detected once. Sequencing was performed on peripheral blood, taken on day 0 of AZD1222 vaccination. These receptors were collected from an adult in good health.

J is TRBJ2-5 and V is TRBV7-2, with a possible D match to TRBD2 (7 bases). Germline V CDR1 and CDR2: SGHTA, FQGNSA. This CDR3 has 17 residues. V lost 0 bases and J lost 7, with 21 bases in between. The chain's CDR3 is CASSLASGRGPLGTQYF. The CDR3, as DNA: TGTGCCAGCAGCTTAGCGTCGGGGCGGGGGCCCCTAGGGACCCAGTACTTC.

The chain combines TRBV28 with TRBJ2-5; D perhaps matches TRBD2 (7 bases). The CDR3 extends over 12 amino acids. Trimming stripped 11 bases from V and 5 bases from J, with 15 bases between. In germline, CDR1 is MDHEN, CDR2 SYDVKM. DNA for the CDR3: TGTGCCGTAGGGGGGGAATGGGAGACCCAGTACTTC. This translates into CAVGGEWETQYF.

This clone was detected once. J is TRBJ1-6 and V is TRBV28, with a weak D call TRBD1 (5 bases). The CDR3 sequence is 14 residues long. V shed 8 bases and J shed 6 bases, with 14 bases lying between them. Germline assignment: CDR1 MDHEN and CDR2 SYDVKM. CDR3 loop: CASEGRVLNSPLHF. The DNA for the CDR3 is TGTGCCAGCGAGGGCAGGGTCCTTAATTCACCCCTCCACTTT.

The rearrangement joins TRBV4-1 to TRBJ2-7, with D possibly being TRBD1 or TRBD2 (5 bases each). Germline assignment: CDR1 MGHRA and CDR2 YSYEKL. The ends were cut back, 1 base at V and 2 bases at J, with 6 bases in the middle. This CDR3 has 13 residues. This CDR3 is CASSQVGAYEQYF. The CDR3 DNA sequence: TGCGCCAGCAGCCAAGTGGGGGCCTACGAGCAGTACTTC.

This clone was counted once. The V gene is TRBV5-4, the J gene TRBJ1-1; D gene ambiguous. V gave up 0 bases and J gave up 2 bases, with 14 bases separating them. The CDR3 runs to 16 residues. CDR1 and CDR2 (germline): SGHNT, YYREEE (reference sequence). The CDR3 loop reads CASSLGRQTSNTEAFF. CDR3 bases: TGTGCCAGCAGCTTGGGACGGCAGACTTCAAACACTGAAGCTTTCTTT.

This chain connects TRBV28 to TRBJ1-6; perhaps TRBD1 as D (5 bases). CDR3 length equals 15 residues. Germline loops: CDR1 MDHEN, CDR2 SYDVKM. The germline V and J ends were trimmed by 8 bases and 9 bases, with 20 bases remaining between them. In DNA, the CDR3 is TGTGCCAGCCACACTCCACAGGAGTTTGGTTCACCCCTCCACTTT. It translates to CASHTPQEFGSPLHF. The full variable domain, completed using reference TRBV28 and TRBJ1-6, is DVKVTQSSRYLVKRTGEKVFLECVQDMDHENMFWYRQDPGLGLRLIYFSYDVKMKEKGDIPEGYSVSREKKERFSLILESASTNQTSMYLCASHTPQEFGSPLHFGNGTRLTVT.

CDR3 DNA: TGCGCCAGCAGCCAAGAAAGGCAGGGACGGATTGGCTATGGCTACACCTTC. It codes for CASSQERQGRIGYGYTF. This chain uses TRBV4-1 with TRBJ1-2; maybe TRBD1 (5 bases). CDR1 and CDR2 from the germline V gene are MGHRA and YSYEKL. V was clipped by 0 bases and J by 4 bases, with 18 bases between them. The CDR3 has 17 amino acids.